This is a list of T cell receptor beta chains from one sample in a study of beta chain features in type 1 diabetes. Clones were read by immunoSEQ multiplex PCR, and TCRdb kept only the in-frame ones, dropping some. The table has over 55,000 clones, 40% to 65% seen once; the top ten hold 2.6%. Sequenced sample: Tregs from blood. The receptors originated from a woman aged 40-49 years with type 1 diabetes. The CDR3 runs from the conserved cysteine through the conserved F or W. Fields, in order: CDR3 DNA, CDR3 protein, J gene, clone size, V gene, D gene. A D gene is named only where the DNA matches it firmly. Expanded clones get a size class; other rows say once, few or many, or leave the size out.

TGTGCCAGCAGCTTAGCGCTAAGGAGGACTGAAGCTTTCTTT CASSLALRRTEAFF TRBJ1-1 . TRBV7-2 .
TGTGCCAGCAGCTTTATGACAGATAGCAATCAGCCCCAGCATTTT CASSFMTDSNQPQHF TRBJ1-5 . TRBV7-2 .
TGTGCCAGCAGCCTAACCGGGACAGGGTCTGGAAACACCATATATTTT CASSLTGTGSGNTIYF TRBJ1-3 few TRBV7-2 TRBD1
TGTGCCAGCAGGGGACAGCTAGCCGCCTACGAGCAGTACTTC CASRGQLAAYEQYF TRBJ2-7 few TRBV2 TRBD1
TGTGCCAGCAGTCTCACAGTAGGACAGGGGGCCGGGAGCACTGAAGCTTTCTTT CASSLTVGQGAGSTEAFF TRBJ1-1 . TRBV27 TRBD1
TGTGCCAGCAGTAACGGACAGTATAGCAATCAGCCCCAGCATTTT CASSNGQYSNQPQHF TRBJ1-5 . TRBV6-1 .
TGTGCCACCTCTTGGGCGGGGGGAACAGATACGCAGTATTTT CATSWAGGTDTQYF TRBJ2-3 . TRBV25-1 TRBD2
TGTGCCGTCAGTTTGGGCCTCGAAAACCATCAGCCCCAGCATTTT CAVSLGLENHQPQHF TRBJ1-5 . TRBV10-3 .
TGTGCCAGCAGCTCCCGGTCCCCGGCGGTCACCGGGGAGCTGTTTTTT CASSSRSPAVTGELFF TRBJ2-2 . TRBV11-2 .
TGTGCCAGCAGCTTGGGGACATGGGATTCACCCCTCCACTTT CASSLGTWDSPLHF TRBJ1-6 . TRBV5-4 .
TGTGCCAGCAGCTTATCCCCTGATCAGCCCCAGCATTTT CASSLSPDQPQHF TRBJ1-5 . TRBV13 .